Sequencing of this T cell receptor (beta chain) was carried out in a study of shared clonotypes between healthy human individuals. V lost 5 bases and J 0 bases, leaving 6 bases between the germline ends. CDR1 is MGHRA, CDR2 YSYEKL, per germline. This CDR3 has 13 amino acids. The naive CD8 population came from CD45RO-negative cells selected for CCR7, without terminally differentiated effector memory CD45RA+ cells. Participating donors were healthy, HIV-negative adults free of recent acute infections or vaccinations. The assay was immunoSEQ multiplex PCR, and TCRdb's table has in-frame clones only and misses some. The repertoire includes about 1.9 million clones, 80% to 95% of them detected once, and less than 2% sits in the top ten.

The clonotype originates from a man aged 18 to 35 in good health. Some clones in this sample may be carry-over from other donors' samples. The J gene is TRBJ2-3, the V gene TRBV4-1; weak D call: TRBD2 (6 bases). The sequenced sample was naive CD8+ T cells from PBMCs. CDR3 nucleotide sequence: TGCGCCAGCAGCGGGGGGAGCACAGATACGCAGTATTTT. Protein: CASSGGSTDTQYF.